This TCR beta chain was found in a study of blood T cell repertoires in COVID-19. Turning to the study itself: Both acute and convalescent COVID-19 samples were obtained from the United States, Italy and Spain.

The V segment lost 6 bases and the J segment 6 bases; nucleotides outside the gene matches: 5. CDR3 size: 12 residues. Germline-derived CDR1 and CDR2 are MDHEN and SYDVKM. Original methodology: Amplified reference gene primers provided the basis for estimating nucleated cell counts. Produced via immunoSEQ multiplex PCR; TCRdb's table is partial and in-frame only. The V and J calls and the clone size are those of that table, but D and trimming were determined from the DNA. The data show around 200,000 clones, 87% seen once. The chain joins TRBV28 to TRBJ2-7; 7 bases line up with TRBD1. Sequenced material: peripheral blood. This TCR was recovered from a man aged 40-50 years with active or convalescent COVID-19. CDR3 sequence (DNA): TGTGCCAGCAGCCACAGGGGACCCGAGCAGTACTTC. Translating it yields CASSHRGPEQYF.